This T cell receptor (beta chain) was sequenced during a study of T cells in Graves' hyperthyroidism and ophthalmopathy. The CDR3 runs 14 residues. CDR1 and CDR2 from the germline V gene are LNHDA and SQIVND (reference sequence). V was pared by 4 bases and J by 0 bases, with 4 bases between. Regions amplified from RNA transcripts were the TCR beta CDR3 regions. The HTBI primer set was used in a first-round RT-PCR of the TCR CDR3. From the multiplex PCR reads, TCRdb called clonotypes with MiXCR, one entry per CDR3 protein. The sample consists of about 540,000 distinct CDR3 sequences, about 45% of them appearing once. Only a few counts were recorded for this clonotype.

This chain connects TRBV19 to TRBJ1-6; D is undetermined. Specimen: peripheral blood or thyroid tissue (not recorded which). This TCR came from a woman aged 18 to 35 with Graves' hyperthyroidism. The CDR3 region has the DNA TGTGCCAGTAGTAGCAGCTCCTATAATTCACCCCTCCACTTT. It yields the protein CASSSSSYNSPLHF.